The rows below give T cell receptor beta chains drawn from one sample of a study of shared clonotypes between healthy human individuals. Clones were sequenced by immunoSEQ multiplex PCR, and TCRdb holds only the in-frame ones, with some missing. The sample has some 1.4 million clones, 95% to 97% seen once. Sequencing used naive CD4+ T cells sorted from blood. These receptors were obtained from a man younger than 40 in good health. The CDR3 runs from the conserved cysteine through the conserved F or W. Each record gives: J gene, V gene, D gene, clone size, CDR3 DNA, CDR3 protein. D genes are given only for firm matches. Clone size is shown for a subset of rows, as once, few, many or a class of expanded clone.

>TRBJ2-7|TRBV7-2|.|.
TGTGCCAGCAGCTTAAAGGCTAGCTGGGGATACGAGCAGTACTTC
CASSLKASWGYEQYF
>TRBJ1-2|TRBV27|.|.
TGTGCCAGCACCCGAGGGGGGGTTGACGCGAGTGGCTACACCTTC
CASTRGGVDASGYTF
>TRBJ2-7|TRBV10-3|TRBD2|.
TGTGCCATCAGTGAGCCCCCGTCCTCGCGGGAGGGGAGCTCCTACGAGCAGTACTTC
CAISEPPSSREGSSYEQYF
>TRBJ2-2|TRBV27|.|.
TGTGCCAGCAGTTTAGATCCAAACACCGGGGAGCTGTTTTTT
CASSLDPNTGELFF
>TRBJ2-2|TRBV27|.|.
TGTGCCAGCAGTTTAATCCCACTCCTCCAGCTGAACACCGGGGAGCTGTTTTTT
CASSLIPLLQLNTGELFF
>TRBJ2-1|TRBV29-1|TRBD2|.
TGCAGCGTTGTCTTAACTAGCGGGATCTACAATGAGCAGTTCTTC
CSVVLTSGIYNEQFF
>TRBJ2-1|TRBV12-5|TRBD2|.
TGTGCTAGTGGTTTGGTACTGCGGGAGGGCCTGAGAGACAATGAGCAGTTCTTC
CASGLVLREGLRDNEQFF
>TRBJ2-5|TRBV7-6|TRBD1|.
TGTGCCAGCAGCACGACAGGGCGGGCGACCCAGTACTTC
CASSTTGRATQYF
>TRBJ1-2|TRBV4-1|.|.
TGCGCCAGCAGCCAAGGGGGGGCCCTTCATGGCTACACCTTC
CASSQGGALHGYTF
>TRBJ2-5|TRBV7-8|.|.
TGTGCCAGCAGCGGGATCCAAGGGACCCAGTACTTC
CASSGIQGTQYF
>TRBJ2-5|TRBV9|.|.
TGTGCCAGCAGCGTAGTCGGGAGCGGTGGGAAAGAGACCCAGTACTTC
CASSVVGSGGKETQYF
>TRBJ1-5|TRBV7-8|.|.
TGTGCCAGCAGCTTAGGAGTTCAGCCCCAGCATTTT
CASSLGVQPQHF
>TRBJ2-7|TRBV27|TRBD1|.
TGTGCCAGCAGTTCTCGACGAGACAGGGGGCTCTACGAGCAGTACTTC
CASSSRRDRGLYEQYF
>TRBJ2-3|TRBV5-8|.|once
TGTGCCAGCAGCGTGGAAGGTACTAGCACAGATACGCAGTATTTT
CASSVEGTSTDTQYF
>TRBJ2-7|TRBV6-6|.|.
TGTGCCAGCAGTTACTCGATTATGGGCGAGCAGTACTTC
CASSYSIMGEQYF
>TRBJ2-7|TRBV27|TRBD1|.
TGTGCCAGCCGACAGACAGGGGCAACCTACGAGCAGTACTTC
CASRQTGATYEQYF
>TRBJ2-5|TRBV11-2|TRBD2|.
TGTGCCAGCAGCTTAGAGTCTTGGACTAGCGGGGTAGAGACCCAGTACTTC
CASSLESWTSGVETQYF
>TRBJ2-7|TRBV5-6|.|once
TGTGCCAGCTTCCTTTTAGGTTCCTACGAGCAGTACTTC
CASFLLGSYEQYF
>TRBJ2-3|TRBV18|.|.
TGTGCCAGCTCACCATTGGGGGGCCGGCTTAGCACAGATACGCAGTATTTT
CASSPLGGRLSTDTQYF
>TRBJ1-3|TRBV6-1|.|.
TGTGCCAGCAGTGAAATTTCTGGAAACACCATATATTTT
CASSEISGNTIYF
>TRBJ2-7|TRBV6-5|.|.
TGTGCCAGCACCACCAGGGGTAGGCTCTCCTACGAGCAGTACTTC
CASTTRGRLSYEQYF
>TRBJ2-7|TRBV7-2|TRBD1|.
TGTGCCAGCAGCTTGGACAGGCCGTCGCGCGAGCAGTACTTC
CASSLDRPSREQYF
>TRBJ2-5|TRBV5-1|.|.
TGCGCCAGCAGCCGATCGGGGGCCCAAGAGACCCAGTACTTC
CASSRSGAQETQYF
>TRBJ2-1|TRBV28|TRBD2|.
TGTGCCAGCAGTTTGGCGGGAGGCTACAATGAGCAGTTCTTC
CASSLAGGYNEQFF
>TRBJ1-5|TRBV19|.|.
TGTGCCAGTAGTATAGTATCGGGGTTGGCAAATCAGCCCCAGCATTTT
CASSIVSGLANQPQHF
>TRBJ1-3|TRBV7-9|.|.
TGTGCCAGCAGCTTAGCCCTACAGGGTGTCTCTGGAAACACCATATATTTT
CASSLALQGVSGNTIYF
>TRBJ2-1|TRBV2|TRBD1|.
TGTGCCAGCAGTTGGGACAGGGACAATGAGCAGTTCTTC
CASSWDRDNEQFF
>TRBJ1-4|TRBV9|TRBD1|.
TGTGCCAGCAGCGGGGACAGCCGCCTTGGAAAACTGTTTTTT
CASSGDSRLGKLFF
>TRBJ2-7|TRBV18|TRBD1|.
TGTGCCAGCTCACCGGAAGGGACAGGGGTCTACGAGCAGTACTTC
CASSPEGTGVYEQYF
>TRBJ2-5|TRBV5-4|.|.
TGTGCCAGCAGCTTGGTAGGGGTCCAAGAGACCCAGTACTTC
CASSLVGVQETQYF
>TRBJ1-5|TRBV6-6|.|.
TGTGCCAGCAGGAATCCAGTGGGAAGCAATCAGCCCCAGCATTTT
CASRNPVGSNQPQHF
>TRBJ1-5|TRBV5-6|.|.
TGTGCCAGCAGCTTCTTCGGAGGAAGGGCCCAGCATTTT
CASSFFGGRAQHF
>TRBJ2-7|TRBV9|.|.
TGTGCTCCTACTCGGGTGGGGAGCTCCTACGAGCAGTACTTC
CAPTRVGSSYEQYF
>TRBJ1-5|TRBV6-1|TRBD1|.
TGTGCCAGCAGTGAACCAGGGGGGAATGGCAATCAGCCCCAGCATTTT
CASSEPGGNGNQPQHF
>TRBJ2-2|TRBV19|TRBD1|.
TGTGCCAGTATCCAGGACAGGGCGAACACCGGGGAGCTGTTTTTT
CASIQDRANTGELFF